This paragraph reports one T cell receptor (beta chain). Its antigen is unknown. No base quality values were provided; no much bigger clone lies one nucleotide off. In addition, sequencing in three donor pairs included unstimulated CD8+ effector memory subsets alongside CD4+ naive, CD8+ naive, CD8+ TEMRA and CD4+ memory subsets. Sorted unstimulated T cells, along with proliferating T cells recovered from mixed lymphocyte reactions, underwent TCRbeta CDR3 sequencing. Fresh whole blood from around 11 HLA-typed healthy donors was used to isolate PBMCs. Taken from cysteine to phenylalanine, the CDR3 has 14 residues. This entry keeps only the CDR3 DNA: 42 bases, framed from base 1. From the germline V gene (reference sequence), CDR1 is GTSNPN and CDR2 is SVGIG. Germline trimming: 6 bases from V, 1 base from J; junction bases outside gene matches: 9. The record originates from a study of siplizumab effects on memory and regulatory T cells (dated by TCRdb to between 2019 and 2020). A note on the overall study: The study examined how the anti-CD2 antibody siplizumab affects alloreactive T-cell subsets in allogeneic mixed lymphocyte reactions built from human PBMCs. Overall study outcomes, separate from this receptor: Greater diversity appeared to be present in unstimulated naive T cells than in memory T cells, and a substantial contribution to the alloresponse seemed to be made by naive cells. Among mappable alloreactive CD4+ clones, the Treg-derived fraction averaged approximately 72% with siplizumab versus 25% to 30% in control reactions. The cumulative frequency of alloreactive sequences traceable to unstimulated CD4+ memory T cells was significantly reduced by siplizumab. For roughly 75-97% of proliferating CD4+ or CD8+ clones, no naive or memory phenotype could be assigned. Because sequences below about 10^-5 frequency were poorly captured, only a minor fraction of alloreactive clones could be mapped to unstimulated subsets. No functional confirmation was obtained for the suppressive function of proliferating Tregs from siplizumab cultures.

The library was generated by the immunoSEQ multiplex PCR assay. About 10^5 TCR templates per sample were assayed by the deep sequencing platform. Genomic DNA extracted from sorted T cells was used for TCRbeta CDR3 sequencing. The original pipeline was this. The R programming language was used for clonal analysis of the TCRbeta CDR3 data. Alloreactive CD4+ and CD8+ clones were identified by comparing unstimulated samples to CFSE-low samples taken after the reaction. Regulatory or non-regulatory origin of alloreactive CD4+ clones was assigned by matching sequences to the sorted unstimulated Treg and non-Treg repertoires. In its TCRdb copy, this immuneACCESS table keeps in-frame sequences only and misses some clones. Where compared with another copy, unresolved V genes explain less than half of these, and the others have no known cause. V and J calls plus clone size are reproduced from that table; the DNA served to infer D and trimming. The sample table records 55,000 to 80,000 clones; 70% to 80% of these occur just once. The top ten hold approximately 0.4% of the sample.

The V gene is TRBV30 and the J gene is TRBJ2-7, and 7 bases in between align with TRBD1. The receptor comes from a human donor in good health. What was sequenced was memory CD4+ T cells sorted from blood. Per the publication, the cell subset or site label means: unstimulated CD4+ memory T cells. CDR3 protein: CACTRTGSSYEQYF. The bases are TGTGCCTGTACGCGGACAGGTTCATCCTACGAGCAGTACTTC.